These 4 T cell receptor beta chains share one sample of origin, sequenced in a study of blood T cell repertoires in COVID-19. Generated by immunoSEQ multiplex PCR, the TCRdb table keeps only in-frame clones and is missing some. Of 210,000 or so clones listed, more than 80% are singletons. What was sequenced was PBMCs or T cells enriched from blood (not recorded which). The source of these receptors is a man aged 60 to 75 who had recovered from COVID-19.

This chain links TRBV6-6 with TRBJ2-1; D gene unclear. Trimming stripped 0 bases from V and 4 bases from J, with 7 bases between. Looked up from germline, CDR1 is MNHNY and CDR2 is SVGAGI (reference sequence). The CDR3 is 14 residues long. CDR3 sequence: CASSYSEAYNEQFF. The CDR3 coding sequence is TGTGCCAGCAGTTACTCCGAAGCGTACAATGAGCAGTTCTTC.

The table lists this clone with a count of one. This chain links TRBV19 with TRBJ1-5, with a possible D match to TRBD1 (6 bases). CDR3 length: 18 amino acids. Trimming stripped 5 bases from V and 3 bases from J, with 23 bases between. Germline V gives CDR1 LNHDA, CDR2 SQIVND (reference sequence). The CDR3 sequence is CASSSRPRGGRDNQPQHF. The CDR3 DNA is TGTGCCAGTAGTTCCCGCCCGAGGGGGGGGCGAGACAATCAGCCCCAGCATTTT.

The chain employs TRBV6-2 or TRBV6-3 and TRBJ1-4; 9 bases are a match to TRBD1. Germline V gene data show CDR1 as MNHEY and CDR2 as SVGEGT. V shed 2 bases, J shed 8 bases, and the junction held 9 bases outside the gene matches. The CDR3 runs 16 residues. The CDR3 loop is CASSYPGTGMREKLFF. As DNA, the CDR3 is TGTGCCAGCAGTTACCCCGGGACAGGGATGAGAGAAAAACTGTTTTTT.

The chain combines TRBV7-2 with TRBJ2-4; TRBD1 matches 9 bases. This CDR3 comprises 14 residues. V was clipped by 5 bases and J by 7 bases; unmatched bases: 6. Germline V gives CDR1 SGHTA, CDR2 FQGNSA. CDR3 region: CASSPGTGYNIQYF. In DNA, the CDR3 is TGTGCCAGCAGCCCTGGGACAGGGTACAACATTCAGTACTTC.